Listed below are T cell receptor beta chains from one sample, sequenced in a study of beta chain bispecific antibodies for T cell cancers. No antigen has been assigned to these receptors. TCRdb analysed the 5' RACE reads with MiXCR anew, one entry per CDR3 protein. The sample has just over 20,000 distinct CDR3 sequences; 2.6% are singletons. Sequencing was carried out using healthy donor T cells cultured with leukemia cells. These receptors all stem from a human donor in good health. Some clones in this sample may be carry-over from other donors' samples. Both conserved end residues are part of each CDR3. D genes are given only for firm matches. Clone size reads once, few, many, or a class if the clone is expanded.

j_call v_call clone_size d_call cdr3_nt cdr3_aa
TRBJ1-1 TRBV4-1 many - TGCGCCAGCAGCGGGGCAACGGACACTGAAGCTTTCTTT CASSGATDTEAFF
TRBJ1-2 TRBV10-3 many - TGTGCCATTAATGCGGGGGAAAGTGCCTATGGCTACACCTTC CAINAGESAYGYTF
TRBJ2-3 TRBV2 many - TGTGCCAGCAGTTACCGTGGGACGGGCACAGATACGCAGTATTTT CASSYRGTGTDTQYF
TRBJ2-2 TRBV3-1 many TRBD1 TGTGCCAGCAGCCAAGAAAGGAAGGGGGCCGATCAAACCGGGGAGCTGTTTTTT CASSQERKGADQTGELFF
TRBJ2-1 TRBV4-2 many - TGTGCCAGCAGAAATCGGGACTATGAGCAGTTCTTC CASRNRDYEQFF
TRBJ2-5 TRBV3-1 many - TGTGCCAGCAGCCTAGATTGGGGGGGGGCCCAAGAGACCCAGTACTTC CASSLDWGGAQETQYF
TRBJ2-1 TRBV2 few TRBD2 TGTGCCAGCAGGGGACTAGCGGGGAACTCCTACAATGAGCAGTTCTTC CASRGLAGNSYNEQFF
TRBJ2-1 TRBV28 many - TGTGCCAGCAGCCCCCAGTTGAACAATGAGCAGTTCTTC CASSPQLNNEQFF
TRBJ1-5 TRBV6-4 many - TGTGCCAGCAGTGTTACAGTAAATCAGCCCCAGCATTTT CASSVTVNQPQHF
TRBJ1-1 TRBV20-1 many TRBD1 TGCAGTGCTAGAGGTCCAGGGGGCAATGAAGCTTTCTTT CSARGPGGNEAFF
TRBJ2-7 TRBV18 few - TGTGCCAGCTCACCAGGTGGGCGGGGAGCCTACGAGCAGTACTTC CASSPGGRGAYEQYF
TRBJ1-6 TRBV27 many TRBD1 TGTGCCAGCAGCCAACAGGGGTCATATTCACCCCTCCACTTT CASSQQGSYSPLHF
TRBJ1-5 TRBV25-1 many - TGTGCCAGCAGTGTATGGGGGGCCGATCAGCCCCAGCATTTT CASSVWGADQPQHF
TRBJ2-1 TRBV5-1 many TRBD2 TGCGCCAGCAGCTCCGATAGCGGGGGGGTCTACAATGAGCAGTTCTTC CASSSDSGGVYNEQFF
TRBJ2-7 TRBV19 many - TGTGCCAGTAGCCCCTTTGGCAACGAGCAGTACTTC CASSPFGNEQYF
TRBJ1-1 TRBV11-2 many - TGTGCCAGCAGCTCCCTGGGGGGCGAAGGGAACACTGAAGCTTTCTTT CASSSLGGEGNTEAFF
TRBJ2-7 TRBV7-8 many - TGTGCCAGCAGTCATACCGCGGGCTACGAGCAGTACTTC CASSHTAGYEQYF
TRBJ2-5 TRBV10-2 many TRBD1 TGCGCCAGCAGTGCAGGGGGCGCGGTACAAGAGACCCAGTACTTC CASSAGGAVQETQYF
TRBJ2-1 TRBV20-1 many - TGCAGTGCTAGAGATTATCGCGGGGACGACAATGAGCAGTTCTTC CSARDYRGDDNEQFF
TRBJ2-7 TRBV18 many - TGTGCCAGCTCACCACCGGGGGACTACGAGCAGTACTTC CASSPPGDYEQYF